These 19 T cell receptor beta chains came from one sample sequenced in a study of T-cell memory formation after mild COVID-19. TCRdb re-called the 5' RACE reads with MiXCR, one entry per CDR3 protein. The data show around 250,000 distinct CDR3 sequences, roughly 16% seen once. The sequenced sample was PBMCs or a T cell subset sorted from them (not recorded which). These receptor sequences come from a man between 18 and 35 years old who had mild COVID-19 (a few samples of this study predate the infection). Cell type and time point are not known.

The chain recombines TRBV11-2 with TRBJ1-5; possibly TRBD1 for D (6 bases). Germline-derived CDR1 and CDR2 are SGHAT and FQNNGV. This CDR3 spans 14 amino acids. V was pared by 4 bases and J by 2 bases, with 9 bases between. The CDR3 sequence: CASSSDSGNQPQHF. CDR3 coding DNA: TGTGCCAGCAGCTCGGACAGCGGCAATCAGCCCCAGCATTTT.

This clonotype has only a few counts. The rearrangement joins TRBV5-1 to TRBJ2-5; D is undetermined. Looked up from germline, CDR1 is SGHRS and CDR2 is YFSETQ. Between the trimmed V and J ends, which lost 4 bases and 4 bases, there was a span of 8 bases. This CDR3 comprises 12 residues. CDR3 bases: TGCGCCAGCAGCCCGGATGGAGAGACCCAGTACTTC. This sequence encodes CASSPDGETQYF.

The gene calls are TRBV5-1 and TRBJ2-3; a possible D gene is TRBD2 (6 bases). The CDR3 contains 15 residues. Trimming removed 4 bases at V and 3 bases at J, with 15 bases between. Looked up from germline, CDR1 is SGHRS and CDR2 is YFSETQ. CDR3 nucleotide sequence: TGCGCCAGCAGCACGGGGGAGAGGTTGACAGATACGCAGTATTTT. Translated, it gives CASSTGERLTDTQYF. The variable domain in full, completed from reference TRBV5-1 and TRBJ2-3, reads KAGVTQTPRYLIKTRGQQVTLSCSPISGHRSVSWYQQTPGQGLQFLFEYFSETQRNKGNFPGRFSGRQFSNSRSEMNVSTLELGDSALYLCASSTGERLTDTQYFGPGTRLTVL.

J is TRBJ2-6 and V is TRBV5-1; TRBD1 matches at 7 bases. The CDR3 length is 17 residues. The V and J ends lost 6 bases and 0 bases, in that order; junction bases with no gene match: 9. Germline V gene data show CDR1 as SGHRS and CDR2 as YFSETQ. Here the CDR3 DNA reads TGCGCCAGCACCCTAGAGGGGGCGTCCTCTGGGGCCAACGTCCTGACTTTC. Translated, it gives CASTLEGASSGANVLTF.

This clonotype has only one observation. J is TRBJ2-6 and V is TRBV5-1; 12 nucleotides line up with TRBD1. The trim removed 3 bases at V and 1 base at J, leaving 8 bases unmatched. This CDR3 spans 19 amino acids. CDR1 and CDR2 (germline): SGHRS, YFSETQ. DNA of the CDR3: TGCGCCAGCAGCTGGGGGCCGGGACAGGGGGCTTCTGGGGCCAACGTCCTGACTTTC. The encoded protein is CASSWGPGQGASGANVLTF.

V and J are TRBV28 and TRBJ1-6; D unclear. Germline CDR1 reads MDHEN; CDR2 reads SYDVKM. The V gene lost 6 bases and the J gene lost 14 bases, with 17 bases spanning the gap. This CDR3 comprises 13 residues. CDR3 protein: CASSQSGPGTLHF. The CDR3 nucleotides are TGTGCCAGCAGCCAGAGTGGGCCCGGGACCCTCCACTTT.

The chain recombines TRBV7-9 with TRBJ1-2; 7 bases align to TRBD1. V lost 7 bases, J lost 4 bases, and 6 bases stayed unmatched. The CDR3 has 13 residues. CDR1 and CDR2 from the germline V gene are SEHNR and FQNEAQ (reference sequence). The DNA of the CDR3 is TGTGCCAGCACCCGGGACAGCATCTATGGCTACACCTTC. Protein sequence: CASTRDSIYGYTF.

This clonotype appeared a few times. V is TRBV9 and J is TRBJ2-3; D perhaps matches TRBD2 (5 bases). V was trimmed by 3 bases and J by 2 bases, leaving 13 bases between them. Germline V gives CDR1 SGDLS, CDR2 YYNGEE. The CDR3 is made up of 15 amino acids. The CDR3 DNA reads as TGTGCCAGCAGCGCCCAATCGGGGTACACAGATACGCAGTATTTT. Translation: CASSAQSGYTDTQYF.

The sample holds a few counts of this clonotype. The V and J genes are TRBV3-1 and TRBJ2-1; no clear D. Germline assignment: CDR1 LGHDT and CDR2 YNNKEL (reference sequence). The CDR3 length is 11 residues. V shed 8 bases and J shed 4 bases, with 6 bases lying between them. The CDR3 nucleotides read TGTGCCAGCCACGGGTACAATGAGCAGTTCTTC. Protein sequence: CASHGYNEQFF.

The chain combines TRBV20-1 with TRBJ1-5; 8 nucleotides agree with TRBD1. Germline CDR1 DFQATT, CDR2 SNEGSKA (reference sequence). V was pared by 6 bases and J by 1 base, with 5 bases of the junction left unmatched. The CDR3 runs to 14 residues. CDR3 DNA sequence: TGCAGTGCCAAGGACAGGGTGAGCAATCAGCCCCAGCATTTT. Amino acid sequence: CSAKDRVSNQPQHF.

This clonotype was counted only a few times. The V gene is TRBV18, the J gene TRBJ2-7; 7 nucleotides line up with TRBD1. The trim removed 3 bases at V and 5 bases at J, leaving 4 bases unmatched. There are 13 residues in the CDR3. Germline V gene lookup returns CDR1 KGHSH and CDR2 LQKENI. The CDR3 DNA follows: TGTGCCAGCTCACCGGGACAGTACAACGAGCAGTACGTC. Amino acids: CASSPGQYNEQYV.

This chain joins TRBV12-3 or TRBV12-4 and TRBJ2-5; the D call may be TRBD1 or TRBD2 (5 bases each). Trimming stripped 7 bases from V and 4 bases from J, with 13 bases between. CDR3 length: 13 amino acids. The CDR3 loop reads CASTSGAGETQYF. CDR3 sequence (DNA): TGTGCCAGCACCTCCGGGGCGGGAGAGACCCAGTACTTC.

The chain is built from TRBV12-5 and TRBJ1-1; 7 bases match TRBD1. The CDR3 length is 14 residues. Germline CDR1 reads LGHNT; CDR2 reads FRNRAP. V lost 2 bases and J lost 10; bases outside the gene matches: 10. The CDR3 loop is CASGLRGPKRTAFF. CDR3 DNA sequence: TGTGCTAGTGGTTTGAGGGGGCCCAAACGTACAGCTTTCTTT.

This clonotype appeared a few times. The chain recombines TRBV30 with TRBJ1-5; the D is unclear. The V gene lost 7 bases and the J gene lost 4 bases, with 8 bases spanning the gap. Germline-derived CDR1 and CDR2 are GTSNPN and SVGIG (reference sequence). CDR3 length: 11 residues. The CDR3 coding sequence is TGTGCCTCGGACTTTAATCAGCCCCAGCATTTT. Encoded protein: CASDFNQPQHF.

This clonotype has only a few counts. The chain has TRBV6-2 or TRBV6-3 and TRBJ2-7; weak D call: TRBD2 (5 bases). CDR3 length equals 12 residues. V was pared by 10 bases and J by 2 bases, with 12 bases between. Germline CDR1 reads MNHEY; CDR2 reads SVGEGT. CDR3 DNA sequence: TGTGCCACCCGGAGCGGAACCTACGAGCAGTACTTC. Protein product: CATRSGTYEQYF.

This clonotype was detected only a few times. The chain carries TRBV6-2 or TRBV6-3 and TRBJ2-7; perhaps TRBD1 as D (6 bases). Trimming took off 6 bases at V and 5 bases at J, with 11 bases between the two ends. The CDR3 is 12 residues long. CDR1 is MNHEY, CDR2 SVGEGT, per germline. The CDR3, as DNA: TGTGCCAGCAGCCCACAGGGTGACGAGCAGTACTTC. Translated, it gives CASSPQGDEQYF.

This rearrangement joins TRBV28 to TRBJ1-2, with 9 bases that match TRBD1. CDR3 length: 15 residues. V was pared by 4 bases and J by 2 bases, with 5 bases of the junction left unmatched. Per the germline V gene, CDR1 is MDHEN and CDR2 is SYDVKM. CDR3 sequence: CASSWGQGLNYGYTF. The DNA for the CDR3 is TGTGCCAGCAGTTGGGGACAGGGCCTAAACTATGGCTACACCTTC.

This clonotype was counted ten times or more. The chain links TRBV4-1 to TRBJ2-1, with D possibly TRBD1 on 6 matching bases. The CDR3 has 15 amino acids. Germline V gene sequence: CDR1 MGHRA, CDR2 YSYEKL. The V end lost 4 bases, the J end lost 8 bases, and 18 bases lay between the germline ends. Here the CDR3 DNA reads TGCGCCAGCAGCCCTACTGGACCCAGGGGAGATGAGCAGTTCTTC. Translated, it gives CASSPTGPRGDEQFF.

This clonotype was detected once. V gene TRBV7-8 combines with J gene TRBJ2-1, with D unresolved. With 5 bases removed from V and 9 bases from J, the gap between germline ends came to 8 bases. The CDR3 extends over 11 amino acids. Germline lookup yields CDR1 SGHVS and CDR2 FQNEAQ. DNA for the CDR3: TGTGCCAGCAGCCCCATGGGTGAGCAGTTCTTC. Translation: CASSPMGEQFF.